This T cell receptor (beta chain) was documented in a study of blood T cells in healthy people across ages. Whole-study results and caveats: Per million T cells, TCR beta diversity dropped about linearly as age rose. Diversity figures derived from one million T cells were judged to underestimate the true value.

The CDR3 loop spans 15 amino acids. Germline CDR1 and CDR2: SQVTM and ANQGSEA. A minimum of 6 micrograms of total RNA was extracted per sample. Remarks on this clonotype: Antigen specificity is unknown. This may arise from a read error, as a much more abundant clone is one base away.

A second roughly 6 to 12 cycle PCR used barcoded and J-beta primers. TCRdb fed the 5' RACE reads into MiXCR, producing one record per CDR3 protein. The sample consists of around 1.1 million distinct CDR3 sequences, more than 30% of them appearing once. The rearrangement links TRBV29-1 to TRBJ2-6; 7 bases match TRBD1. The clonotype originates from a man younger than 30 in good health. Sequencing input: blood. The CDR3 DNA sequence: TGCAGCGCCCGACAGGGTAGCTCTGGGGCCGACGTCCTGACTTTC. This gives the protein CSARQGSSGADVLTF.